This T cell receptor beta chain was sequenced for a study of CXCR4 blockade with PD-1 therapy in pancreatic cancer. General study results and limits: Survival did not correlate with tumor clonality, which averaged 0.14 versus 0.05. Without paired alpha-beta data, shared specificity of dominant clones is unconfirmed.

This clone has only one observation. Its target is not known. CDR1 is LNHDA, CDR2 SQIVND, per germline (reference sequence). This CDR3 region has 15 residues. V lost 3 bases, J lost 10 bases, and 16 bases lay in between. The archived tumor blocks came from patients without neoadjuvant therapy before resection. Generated by immunoSEQ multiplex PCR, the TCRdb table keeps only in-frame clones and is missing some. The sample carries roughly 15,000 clones, 72% recorded once. Sequencing used tumor tissue. The receptor's source is a human donor with pancreatic ductal adenocarcinoma. This chain uses TRBV19 with TRBJ1-6; D may be TRBD1 (6 bases). The CDR3, as DNA: TGTGCCAGTAGTATCGGGCAGGGGTTTCGCTCACCCCTCCACTTT. It encodes CASSIGQGFRSPLHF.